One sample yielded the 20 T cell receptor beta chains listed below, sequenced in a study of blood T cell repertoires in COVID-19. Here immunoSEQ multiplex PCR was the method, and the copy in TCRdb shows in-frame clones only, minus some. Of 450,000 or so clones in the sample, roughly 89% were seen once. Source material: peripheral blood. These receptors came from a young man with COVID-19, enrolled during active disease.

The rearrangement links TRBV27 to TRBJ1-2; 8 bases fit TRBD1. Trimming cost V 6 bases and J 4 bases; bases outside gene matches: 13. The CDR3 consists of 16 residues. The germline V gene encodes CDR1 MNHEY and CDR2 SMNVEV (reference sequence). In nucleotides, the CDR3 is TGTGCCAGCAGCTCCATCGGACAGGGAGAAGCCTATGGCTACACCTTC. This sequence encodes CASSSIGQGEAYGYTF.

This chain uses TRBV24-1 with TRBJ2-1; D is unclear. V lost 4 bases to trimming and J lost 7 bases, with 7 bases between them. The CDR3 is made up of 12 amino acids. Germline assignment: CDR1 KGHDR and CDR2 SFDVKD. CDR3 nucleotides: TGTGCCACCAGTGAGACAAGTAATGAGCAGTTCTTC. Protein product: CATSETSNEQFF.

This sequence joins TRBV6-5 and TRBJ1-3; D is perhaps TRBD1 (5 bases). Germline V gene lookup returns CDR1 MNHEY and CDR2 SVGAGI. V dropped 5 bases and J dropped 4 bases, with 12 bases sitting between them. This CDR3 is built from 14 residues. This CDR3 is CASSPLDRGNTIYF. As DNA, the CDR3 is TGTGCCAGCAGTCCCCTCGACAGAGGAAACACCATATATTTT.

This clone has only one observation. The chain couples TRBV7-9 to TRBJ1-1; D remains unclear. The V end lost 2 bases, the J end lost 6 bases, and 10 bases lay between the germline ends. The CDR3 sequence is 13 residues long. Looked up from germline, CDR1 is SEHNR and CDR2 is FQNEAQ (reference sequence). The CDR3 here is CASSLNGLAEAFF. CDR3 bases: TGTGCCAGCAGCTTAAACGGACTGGCTGAAGCTTTCTTT.

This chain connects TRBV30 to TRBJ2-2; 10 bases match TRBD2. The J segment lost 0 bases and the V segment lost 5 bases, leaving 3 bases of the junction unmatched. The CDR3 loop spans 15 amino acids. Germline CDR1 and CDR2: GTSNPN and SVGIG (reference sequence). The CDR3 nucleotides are TGTGCCTGGGATAGCGGGAGGACGAACACCGGGGAGCTGTTTTTT. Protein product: CAWDSGRTNTGELFF. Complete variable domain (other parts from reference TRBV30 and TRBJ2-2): SQTIHQWPATLVQPVGSPLSLECTVEGTSNPNLYWYRQAAGRGLQLLFYSVGIGQISSEVPQNLSASRPQDRQFILSSKKLLLSDSGFYLCAWDSGRTNTGELFFGEGSRLTVL.

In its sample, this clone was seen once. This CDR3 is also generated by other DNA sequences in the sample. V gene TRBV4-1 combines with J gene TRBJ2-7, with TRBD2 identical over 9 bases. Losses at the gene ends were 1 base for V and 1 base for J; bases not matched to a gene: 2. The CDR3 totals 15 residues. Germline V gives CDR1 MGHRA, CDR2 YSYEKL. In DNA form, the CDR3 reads TGCGCCAGCAGCCAAGGGGCGGGGGGGTCCTACGAGCAGTACTTC. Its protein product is CASSQGAGGSYEQYF.

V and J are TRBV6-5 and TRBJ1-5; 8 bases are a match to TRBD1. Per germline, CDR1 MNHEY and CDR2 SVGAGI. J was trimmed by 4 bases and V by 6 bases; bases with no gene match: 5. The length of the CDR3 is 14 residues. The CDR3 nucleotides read TGTGCCAGCAGAGTGGGACAGGTTAATCAGCCCCAGCATTTT. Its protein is CASRVGQVNQPQHF.

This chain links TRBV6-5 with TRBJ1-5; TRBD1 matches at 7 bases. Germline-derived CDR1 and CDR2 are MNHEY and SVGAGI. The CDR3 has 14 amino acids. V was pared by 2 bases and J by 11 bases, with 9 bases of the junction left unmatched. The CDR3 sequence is CASSYQGGLGAQHF. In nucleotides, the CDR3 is TGTGCCAGCAGTTACCAGGGGGGATTAGGGGCCCAGCATTTT.

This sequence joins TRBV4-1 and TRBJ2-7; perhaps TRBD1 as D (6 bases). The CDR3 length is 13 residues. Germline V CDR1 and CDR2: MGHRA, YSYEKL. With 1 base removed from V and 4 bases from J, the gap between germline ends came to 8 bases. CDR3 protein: CASSQGQDYEQYF. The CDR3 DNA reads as TGCGCCAGCAGCCAAGGACAGGATTACGAGCAGTACTTC.

The CDR3 reads CASSSGFDATNEKLFF. The CDR3 bases are TGCGCCAGCAGCTCAGGATTCGATGCAACTAATGAAAAACTGTTTTTT. V usage is TRBV5-1 and J usage is TRBJ1-4; no clear D gene. The CDR3 covers 16 residues. The germline V and J ends were trimmed by 3 bases and 0 bases, with 12 bases remaining between them. Germline values: CDR1 SGHRS, CDR2 YFSETQ.

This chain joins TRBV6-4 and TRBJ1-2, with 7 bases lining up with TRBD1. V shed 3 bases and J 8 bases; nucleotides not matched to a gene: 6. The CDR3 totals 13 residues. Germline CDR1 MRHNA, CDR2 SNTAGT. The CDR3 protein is CASSEGDSTGYTF. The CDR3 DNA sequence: TGTGCCAGCAGTGAGGGGGACAGTACGGGCTACACCTTC.

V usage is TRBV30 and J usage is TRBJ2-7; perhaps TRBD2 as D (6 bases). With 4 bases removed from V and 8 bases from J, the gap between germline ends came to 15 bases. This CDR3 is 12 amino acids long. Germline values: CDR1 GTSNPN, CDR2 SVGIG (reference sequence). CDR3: CAWIWDSGKQYF. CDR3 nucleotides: TGTGCCTGGATCTGGGACTCTGGCAAGCAGTACTTC.

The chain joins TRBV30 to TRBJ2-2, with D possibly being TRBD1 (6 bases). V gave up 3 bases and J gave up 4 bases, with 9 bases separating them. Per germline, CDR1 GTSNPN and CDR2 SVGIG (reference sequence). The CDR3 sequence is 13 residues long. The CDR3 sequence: CAWSLTGTGELFF. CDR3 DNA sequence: TGTGCCTGGAGCCTGACAGGCACCGGGGAGCTGTTTTTT.

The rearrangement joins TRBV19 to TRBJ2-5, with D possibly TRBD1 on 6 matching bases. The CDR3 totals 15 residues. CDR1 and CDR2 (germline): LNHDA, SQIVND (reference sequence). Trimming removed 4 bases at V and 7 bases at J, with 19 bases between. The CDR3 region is CASSSPNREGPTQYF. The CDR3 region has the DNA TGTGCCAGTAGTAGTCCGAACAGGGAAGGGCCGACCCAGTACTTC.

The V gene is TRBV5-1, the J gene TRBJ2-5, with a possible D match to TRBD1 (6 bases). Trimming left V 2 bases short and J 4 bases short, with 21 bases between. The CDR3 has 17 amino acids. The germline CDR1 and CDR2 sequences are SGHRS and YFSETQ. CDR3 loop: CASSFDPPGGERETQYF. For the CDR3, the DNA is TGCGCCAGCAGCTTCGACCCCCCTGGGGGCGAGAGAGAGACCCAGTACTTC.

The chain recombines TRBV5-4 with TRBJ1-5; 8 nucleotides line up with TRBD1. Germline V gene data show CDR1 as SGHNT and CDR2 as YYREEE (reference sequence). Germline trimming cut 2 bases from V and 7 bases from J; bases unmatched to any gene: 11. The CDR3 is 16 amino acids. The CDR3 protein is CASSLGGTGSWQPQHF. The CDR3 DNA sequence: TGTGCCAGCAGCTTAGGCGGGACAGGCTCTTGGCAGCCCCAGCATTTT.

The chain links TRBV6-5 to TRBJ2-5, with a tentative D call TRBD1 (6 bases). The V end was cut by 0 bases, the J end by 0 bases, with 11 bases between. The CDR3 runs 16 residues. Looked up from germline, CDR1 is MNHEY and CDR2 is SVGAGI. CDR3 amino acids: CASSYSSQGYQETQYF. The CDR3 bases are TGTGCCAGCAGTTACTCGTCCCAGGGGTACCAAGAGACCCAGTACTTC.

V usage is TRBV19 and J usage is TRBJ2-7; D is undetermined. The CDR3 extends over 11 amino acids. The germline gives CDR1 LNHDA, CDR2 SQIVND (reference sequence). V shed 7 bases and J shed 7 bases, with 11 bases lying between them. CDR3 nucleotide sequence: TGTGCCAGTAATGACTCTGGTGAGCAGTACTTC. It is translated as CASNDSGEQYF. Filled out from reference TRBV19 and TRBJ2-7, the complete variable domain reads DGGITQSPKYLFRKEGQNVTLSCEQNLNHDAMYWYRQDPGQGLRLIYYSQIVNDFQKGDIAEGYSVSREKKESFPLTVTSAQKNPTAFYLCASNDSGEQYFGPGTRLTVT.

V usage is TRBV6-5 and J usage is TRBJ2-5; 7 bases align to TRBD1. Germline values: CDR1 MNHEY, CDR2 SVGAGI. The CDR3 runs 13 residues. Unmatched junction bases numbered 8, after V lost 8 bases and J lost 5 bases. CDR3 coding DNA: TGTGCCAGCCGACTGGGACAGTGGGAGACCCAGTACTTC. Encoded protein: CASRLGQWETQYF.

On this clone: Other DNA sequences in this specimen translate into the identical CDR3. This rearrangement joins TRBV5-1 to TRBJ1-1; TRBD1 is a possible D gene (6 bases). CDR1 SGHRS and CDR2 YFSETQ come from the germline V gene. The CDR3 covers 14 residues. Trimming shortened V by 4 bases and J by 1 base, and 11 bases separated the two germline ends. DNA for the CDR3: TGCGCCAGCAGCCTAGGACAGCCGAACACTGAAGCTTTCTTT. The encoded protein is CASSLGQPNTEAFF.